The next 32 T cell receptor beta chains were all read from a single sample in a study of neurological immune-mediated disorders. Each CDR3 protein is one row after TCRdb ran MiXCR on the 5' RACE reads. This sample has about 59,000 distinct CDR3 sequences; about 3.5% occur once, and the top ten carry more than 2%. The material sequenced was PBMCs. The receptors here all came from a woman aged 45-60 years with multiple sclerosis.

This clonotype was found many times. This chain connects TRBV2 to TRBJ1-2; no clear D. V gave up 2 bases and J gave up 4 bases, with 29 bases separating them. Germline V gene data show CDR1 as SNHLY and CDR2 as FYNNEI. The CDR3 runs 20 residues. As DNA, the CDR3 is TGTGCCAGCAGTGAACGGGTTGGCAGAGCTTCCTCCGATTTCGGCTATGGCTACACCTTC. Amino acids: CASSERVGRASSDFGYGYTF. Variable domain in full (rest from reference TRBV2 and TRBJ1-2): EPEVTQTPSHQVTQMGQEVILRCVPISNHLYFYWYRQILGQKVEFLVSFYNNEISEKSEIFDDQFSVERPDGSNFTLKIRSTKLEDSAMYFCASSERVGRASSDFGYGYTFGSGTRLTVV.

The table lists this clonotype with many counts. The chain carries TRBV20-1 and TRBJ2-7, with 7 nucleotides matching TRBD1. Losses at the gene ends were 0 bases for V and 1 base for J; bases not matched to a gene: 3. CDR3 length equals 14 residues. The V gene's germline CDR1 is DFQATT and CDR2 SNEGSKA (reference sequence). The CDR3 is CSARDPGQSYEQYF. CDR3 in DNA: TGCAGTGCTAGAGATCCGGGACAGTCCTACGAGCAGTACTTC.

The table lists this clonotype with many counts. The chain links TRBV5-6 to TRBJ1-1; 10 nucleotides agree with TRBD1. CDR1 and CDR2 from the germline V gene are SGHDT and YYEEEE. V gave up 4 bases and J gave up 0 bases; unmatched junction bases: 6. This CDR3 is built from 16 residues. CDR3 loop: CASSLPGQGLNTEAFF. CDR3 nucleotides: TGTGCCAGCAGCCTTCCGGGACAGGGGCTGAACACTGAAGCTTTCTTT.

This clonotype has at least ten counts. V is TRBV5-5 and J is TRBJ2-2; D not certain. The V end lost 1 base, the J end lost 7 bases, and 14 bases lay between the germline ends. The CDR3 covers 15 residues. The V gene's germline CDR1 is SGHKS and CDR2 YYEKEE (reference sequence). CDR3 protein: CASSLLGSVDGELFF. The CDR3 region has the DNA TGTGCCAGCAGCTTGTTAGGCTCTGTAGACGGGGAGCTGTTTTTT.

Comment on this clonotype: One junction end does not reproduce the germline sequence, and a read error may be involved. The chain has TRBV9 and TRBJ1-6, with D tentatively TRBD1 (6 bases). CDR1 and CDR2 from the germline V gene are SGDLS and YYNGEE. The CDR3 extends over 14 amino acids. DNA for the CDR3: TGTGCCAGTATCGCCTTGGACAGCAATTCACCCCTCAACTTT. Its protein is CASIALDSNSPLNF.

This clonotype was detected ten times or more. The chain joins TRBV7-2 to TRBJ2-1, with D possibly being TRBD1 or TRBD2 (5 bases each). The germline V gene encodes CDR1 SGHTA and CDR2 FQGNSA. Trimming removed 10 bases at V and 5 bases at J, with 18 bases between. This CDR3 is built from 14 residues. The CDR3 region is CATSSRGVHNEQFF. CDR3 DNA sequence: TGTGCCACCTCCTCTCGGGGCGTGCACAATGAGCAGTTCTTC.

This clonotype was seen repeatedly, ten times or more. CDR3 protein: CASSRLGGTGELFF. CDR3 sequence (DNA): TGTGCCAGCAGCCGTCTAGGGGGCACCGGGGAGCTGTTTTTT. V and J are TRBV25-1 and TRBJ2-2, with D tentatively TRBD1 (6 bases). The germline CDR1 and CDR2 sequences are MGHDK and SYGVNS. Trimming took 6 bases from V and 4 from J, leaving 12 bases between them. The CDR3 spans 14 residues. The complete variable domain, with remaining parts taken from reference TRBV25-1 and TRBJ2-2, reads EADIYQTPRYLVIGTGKKITLECSQTMGHDKMYWYQQDPGMELHLIHYSYGVNSTEKGDLSSESTVSRIRTEHFPLTLESARPSHTSQYLCASSRLGGTGELFFGEGSRLTVL.

This clonotype was detected ten times or more. An end of the junction differs from the germline gene, which may be a read error. The rearrangement joins TRBV5-8 to TRBJ1-5; D unclear. The CDR3 totals 13 residues. Germline CDR1 and CDR2: SGHTS and YDEGEE. The chain's CDR3 is CASSLFKNQPQNF. The CDR3 nucleotides are TGTGCCAGCAGCCTCTTTAAGAATCAGCCCCAGAATTTT.

This clonotype was observed at least ten times. V and J are TRBV7-2 and TRBJ2-1, with 7 positions matching TRBD2. Trimming removed 5 bases from V and 3 bases from J; junction bases left unmatched: 7. The CDR3 spans 15 residues. Germline V CDR1 and CDR2: SGHTA, FQGNSA. CDR3: CASSDTSENYNEQFF. As DNA, the CDR3 is TGTGCCAGCAGCGATACTAGCGAGAACTACAATGAGCAGTTCTTC. The complete variable domain, with remaining parts taken from reference TRBV7-2 and TRBJ2-1, reads GAGVSQSPSNKVTEKGKDVELRCDPISGHTALYWYRQSLGQGLEFLIYFQGNSAPDKSGLPSDRFSAERTGGSVSTLTIQRTQQEDSAVYLCASSDTSENYNEQFFGPGTRLTVL.

This clonotype was seen at least ten times. J is TRBJ2-2 and V is TRBV3-1, with D possibly TRBD1 on 6 matching bases. Germline V gives CDR1 LGHDT, CDR2 YNNKEL (reference sequence). CDR3 length: 14 amino acids. Trimming left V 5 bases short and J 5 bases short, with 12 bases between. The CDR3 region has the DNA TGTGCCAGCAGCTCCCTCAGGGGAACCGGGGAGCTGTTTTTT. Translated, it gives CASSSLRGTGELFF.

This clonotype was seen at least ten times. CDR3 sequence: CASSSGQYGGAGELFF. In nucleotides, the CDR3 is TGTGCCAGCAGCTCAGGACAGTACGGGGGGGCCGGGGAGCTGTTTTTT. The rearrangement joins TRBV11-3 to TRBJ2-2, with 8 bases matching TRBD2. V trimming: 4 bases; J trimming: 6 bases; junction bases outside the gene matches: 10. The germline V gene encodes CDR1 SGHNT and CDR2 YENEEA. The CDR3 has 16 amino acids.

This clonotype was recorded many times. The chain carries TRBV4-2 and TRBJ1-4; the D gene is possibly TRBD1 (5 bases). The germline V and J ends were trimmed by 2 bases and 8 bases, with 15 bases remaining between them. The CDR3 covers 15 residues. Germline loops: CDR1 LGHNA, CDR2 YNFKEQ. The CDR3 region is CASSQLGDLREKLFF. The DNA of the CDR3 is TGTGCCAGCAGCCAATTGGGGGACCTCCGGGAAAAACTGTTTTTT.

The genes are TRBV2 and TRBJ1-1; weak D call: TRBD1 (5 bases). V was clipped by 7 bases and J by 0 bases, with 12 bases between them. CDR1 SNHLY and CDR2 FYNNEI come from the germline V gene. The CDR3 runs to 14 residues. The CDR3 nucleotides read TGTGCCAGCACCAGGGAGGCGTTGAACACTGAAGCTTTCTTT. Residues: CASTREALNTEAFF. Drawing the rest from reference TRBV2 and TRBJ1-1, the complete variable domain is EPEVTQTPSHQVTQMGQEVILRCVPISNHLYFYWYRQILGQKVEFLVSFYNNEISEKSEIFDDQFSVERPDGSNFTLKIRSTKLEDSAMYFCASTREALNTEAFFGQGTRLTVV.

This clonotype was recorded many times. The V gene is TRBV20-1, the J gene TRBJ1-1; D is unresolved. CDR1 is DFQATT, CDR2 SNEGSKA, per germline (reference sequence). The CDR3 length is 13 residues. Trimming cost V 0 bases and J 3 bases, with 8 bases left between them. CDR3 in amino acids: CSARDKRDTEAFF. The CDR3 nucleotides are TGCAGTGCTAGAGATAAGAGGGACACTGAAGCTTTCTTT.

This clonotype was detected ten times or more. The chain couples TRBV5-6 to TRBJ2-3; D may be TRBD2 (6 bases). CDR3 length: 15 residues. The germline V and J ends were trimmed by 2 bases and 3 bases, with 13 bases remaining between them. Per the germline V gene, CDR1 is SGHDT and CDR2 is YYEEEE. The chain's CDR3 is CASSLGAGGTDTQYF. DNA of the CDR3: TGTGCCAGCAGCTTAGGAGCGGGCGGAACAGATACGCAGTATTTT. Using reference TRBV5-6 and TRBJ2-3 for the parts outside the CDR3, the full variable domain is DAGVTQSPTHLIKTRGQQVTLRCSPKSGHDTVSWYQQALGQGPQFIFQYYEEEERQRGNFPDRFSGHQFPNYSSELNVNALLLGDSALYLCASSLGAGGTDTQYFGPGTRLTVL.

Comment on this clonotype: Being one base from a much bigger clone, this may be a read error. The chain has TRBV12-3 or TRBV12-4 and TRBJ2-7; D ambiguous. The CDR3 totals 13 residues. The CDR3 region is CTSSLGITYEQYF. The DNA for the CDR3 is TGTACCAGCAGTTTAGGGATAACCTACGAGCAGTACTTC.

This clonotype was recorded at least ten times. The chain carries TRBV7-8 and TRBJ2-3; D might be TRBD1 (6 bases). The CDR3 has 15 amino acids. The V gene's germline CDR1 is SGHVS and CDR2 FQNEAQ. V was trimmed by 1 base and J by 2 bases, leaving 10 bases between them. CDR3 sequence: CASSLEGVLTDTQYF. The CDR3 nucleotides read TGTGCCAGCAGCTTAGAGGGGGTCCTCACAGATACGCAGTATTTT.

This clonotype came up many times. The chain couples TRBV27 to TRBJ1-1; no clear D gene. The CDR3 has 14 residues. Germline V gene data show CDR1 as MNHEY and CDR2 as SMNVEV (reference sequence). Trimming stripped 5 bases from V and 4 bases from J, with 14 bases between. CDR3 DNA sequence: TGTGCCAGCAGTACCTCAGGCCTGGGCACTGAAGCTTTCTTT. This gives the protein CASSTSGLGTEAFF.

This clonotype showed up many times. A junction end diverges from the germline sequence, so it may reflect a read error. The V and J genes are TRBV5-6 and TRBJ2-1; no firm D call. CDR1 is SGHDT, CDR2 YYEEEE, per germline. This CDR3 has 11 residues. The DNA of the CDR3 is TGTGCCAGCAGCCTACTCGGTGAGCAGTTCTTT. This encodes CASSLLGEQFF. Combining the CDR3 with reference TRBV5-6 and TRBJ2-1 gives the whole variable domain DAGVTQSPTHLIKTRGQQVTLRCSPKSGHDTVSWYQQALGQGPQFIFQYYEEEERQRGNFPDRFSGHQFPNYSSELNVNALLLGDSALYLCASSLLGEQFFGPGTRLTVL.

Ten or more counts support this clonotype. V usage is TRBV10-3 and J usage is TRBJ1-5; TRBD1 matches 10 bases. CDR1 is ENHRY, CDR2 SYGVKD, per germline. The CDR3 is 13 amino acids. V shed 11 bases and J 5 bases; nucleotides not matched to a gene: 6. The CDR3, as DNA: TGTGCCGGCGGACAGGGGGGCGATCAGCCCCAGCATTTT. It encodes CAGGQGGDQPQHF.

This clonotype was seen many times. The rearrangement links TRBV5-4 to TRBJ2-6; tentative D call: TRBD2 (5 bases). CDR3 length equals 17 residues. Germline CDR1 is SGHNT and CDR2 is YYREEE (reference sequence). V was clipped by 4 bases and J by 1 base, with 15 bases between them. The CDR3 is CASSTTDTGSGANVLTF. The CDR3 nucleotides read TGTGCCAGCAGCACCACCGATACGGGGTCTGGGGCCAACGTCCTGACTTTC.

The J gene is TRBJ2-2, the V gene TRBV2; no definite D call. Trimming took 7 bases from V and 4 from J, leaving 4 bases between them. CDR1 is SNHLY, CDR2 FYNNEI, per germline. The CDR3 spans 11 residues. CDR3 sequence (DNA): TGTGCCAGCAAGGGCACCGGGGAGCTGTTTTTT. Its translation: CASKGTGELFF.

This clonotype was recorded many times. One junction end does not reproduce the germline sequence, and a read error may be involved. The rearrangement uses TRBV24-1 and TRBJ1-5; 7 bases line up with TRBD1. The CDR3 is made up of 13 amino acids. Germline V lookup: CDR1 KGHDR, CDR2 SFDVKD. The CDR3 bases are TGTGCCACCTCAGACAGGGCCAGCCAGCCCCAGAATTTT. Its protein product is CATSDRASQPQNF.

This clonotype has ten or more counts. CDR3 sequence: CATSDRQGFRAFF. The DNA for the CDR3 is TGTGCCACCAGTGATCGACAGGGGTTCAGAGCTTTCTTT. The chain recombines TRBV24-1 with TRBJ1-1; TRBD1 aligns across 8 bases. CDR1 KGHDR and CDR2 SFDVKD come from the germline V gene. Trimming at V came to 3 bases and at J to 10 bases, leaving 6 bases not matched to a gene. The CDR3 is made up of 13 amino acids.

This clonotype was recorded at least ten times. This chain uses TRBV3-1 with TRBJ2-7; the D gene is possibly TRBD2 (5 bases). The CDR3 has 14 residues. Looked up from germline, CDR1 is LGHDT and CDR2 is YNNKEL (reference sequence). V dropped 11 bases and J dropped 3 bases, with 20 bases sitting between them. CDR3: CARFFRARGYEQYF. The DNA of the CDR3 is TGTGCCCGGTTCTTTCGAGCACGGGGCTACGAGCAGTACTTC.

The table lists this clonotype with many counts. This chain links TRBV5-1 with TRBJ1-1; D is perhaps TRBD1 (6 bases). CDR3 size: 16 residues. Germline assignment: CDR1 SGHRS and CDR2 YFSETQ. Trimming took off 1 base at V and 5 bases at J, with 18 bases between the two ends. The CDR3 nucleotides are TGCGCCAGCAGCTTGAGGTCTGGGGGGCGGAATACTGAAGCTTTCTTT. It is translated as CASSLRSGGRNTEAFF.

This clonotype has ten or more counts. The chain employs TRBV6-6 and TRBJ1-1, with 10 bases lining up with TRBD1. Trimming at V came to 4 bases and at J to 4 bases, leaving 6 bases not matched to a gene. Per the germline V gene, CDR1 is MNHNY and CDR2 is SVGAGI (reference sequence). The CDR3 runs 15 residues. The CDR3 reads CASSSTTGGGTEAFF. The CDR3 DNA reads as TGTGCCAGCAGTTCGACGACAGGGGGCGGCACTGAAGCTTTCTTT.

The table lists this clonotype with many counts. The chain uses TRBV14 and TRBJ2-7; D remains ambiguous. Germline loops: CDR1 SGHDN, CDR2 FVKESK. Trimming removed 0 bases from V and 2 bases from J, with 11 bases in between. CDR3 size: 15 residues. Here the CDR3 reads CASSQDSWGPYEQYF. CDR3 bases: TGTGCCAGCAGCCAAGATAGTTGGGGTCCCTACGAGCAGTACTTC.

This clonotype was observed many times. The chain is built from TRBV6-2 or TRBV6-3 and TRBJ1-2; D perhaps matches TRBD1 (5 bases). The CDR3 runs to 14 residues. V dropped 0 bases and J dropped 7 bases, with 12 bases sitting between them. Germline V gives CDR1 MNHEY, CDR2 SVGEGT. CDR3 coding DNA: TGTGCCAGCAGTTACTCGATTGCAGGGCCTGGCTACACCTTC. Translation: CASSYSIAGPGYTF.

V gene TRBV5-1 combines with J gene TRBJ2-5; D possibly matches TRBD1 or TRBD2 (5 bases each). Trimming removed 4 bases from V and 1 base from J, with 17 bases in between. Germline assignment: CDR1 SGHRS and CDR2 YFSETQ. This CDR3 contains 16 residues. This CDR3 reads CASSPNQGPPQETQYF. Written as DNA, the CDR3 is TGCGCCAGCAGCCCTAACCAGGGACCTCCCCAAGAGACCCAGTACTTC.

The table lists this clonotype with many counts. The chain recombines TRBV11-2 with TRBJ2-4; 10 bases are shared with TRBD1. V dropped 1 base and J dropped 1; count of bases not matched to a gene: 1. This CDR3 comprises 16 residues. Germline-derived CDR1 and CDR2 are SGHAT and FQNNGV. The CDR3 bases are TGTGCCAGCAGCTTAGGGGGACAGGGGGCCAAAAACATTCAGTACTTC. It yields the protein CASSLGGQGAKNIQYF.

In its sample, this clonotype was seen a few times. The V gene is TRBV6-2 or TRBV6-3, the J gene TRBJ2-7, with D maybe TRBD1 (6 bases). Between the trimmed V and J ends, which lost 8 bases and 2 bases, there was a span of 13 bases. The CDR3 is made up of 13 amino acids. The germline CDR1 and CDR2 sequences are MNHEY and SVGEGT. In DNA form, the CDR3 reads TGTGCCAGCGTCGACAGGCTAGCCTACGAGCAGTACTTC. Translation gives CASVDRLAYEQYF.